These 25 T cell receptor beta chains share one sample of origin, sequenced in a study of cytomegalovirus exposure and HLA in healthy donors. The PCR ran on 60 Vbeta and 13 Jbeta primers. Clones were read by immunoSEQ multiplex PCR, and TCRdb kept only the in-frame ones, dropping some. The sample includes roughly 110,000 clones, around 76% seen only once; the top ten take about 2%. The sequenced sample was PBMCs. The receptors were sampled from a man aged 18 to 29 in good health and CMV-seronegative.

V gene TRBV15 combines with J gene TRBJ2-3; TRBD2 matches 7 bases. This CDR3 contains 17 residues. J gave up 0 bases and V 1 base, and 7 bases lay outside the gene matches. Germline V CDR1 and CDR2: LNHNV, YYDKDF (reference sequence). The CDR3 region has the DNA TGTGCCACCAGCAGAGTTCTCAGCGGGACTAGCACAGATACGCAGTATTTT. Translated, it gives CATSRVLSGTSTDTQYF.

The rearrangement uses TRBV9 and TRBJ2-7, with D maybe TRBD2 (6 bases). Trimming left V 0 bases short and J 2 bases short, with 12 bases between. This CDR3 is built from 15 residues. From germline, CDR1 is SGDLS and CDR2 YYNGEE. DNA for the CDR3: TGTGCCAGCAGCGTAGAAAGGACGGGAGCCTACGAGCAGTACTTC. It encodes CASSVERTGAYEQYF.

J is TRBJ2-1 and V is TRBV11-2, with D unresolved. The CDR3 extends over 13 amino acids. The germline V and J ends were trimmed by 1 base and 9 bases, with 10 bases remaining between them. Germline CDR1 SGHAT, CDR2 FQNNGV. The CDR3 DNA follows: TGTGCCAGCAGCTTAGTTTACAGTACTGAGCAGTTCTTC. The encoded protein is CASSLVYSTEQFF.

The rearrangement uses TRBV5-5 and TRBJ1-4; possibly TRBD1 for D (6 bases). The CDR3 length is 16 residues. Germline-derived CDR1 and CDR2 are SGHKS and YYEKEE (reference sequence). V was shortened by 4 bases and J by 10 bases, with 23 bases between the two germline ends. Here the CDR3 reads CASSPFSGGGIVKLFF. CDR3 in DNA: TGTGCCAGCAGCCCCTTTTCTGGGGGCGGAATTGTAAAACTGTTTTTT.

This clone turned up a few times. The chain combines TRBV6-1 with TRBJ2-7; a weak D match, TRBD2 (5 bases). Germline V CDR1 and CDR2: MNHNS, SASEGT. This CDR3 has 12 residues. Trimming stripped 4 bases from V and 5 bases from J, with 9 bases between. CDR3 nucleotide sequence: TGTGCCAGCAGTGTCAGAGGGAACGAGCAGTACTTC. Residues: CASSVRGNEQYF.

The genes are TRBV7-2 and TRBJ2-2, with a weak D call TRBD2 (5 bases). The germline V and J ends were trimmed by 4 bases and 6 bases, with 9 bases remaining between them. The CDR3 is made up of 13 amino acids. From germline, CDR1 is SGHTA and CDR2 FQGNSA. The CDR3 DNA is TGTGCCAGCAGCTCACTAGTTGCCGGGGAGCTGTTTTTT. Its translation is CASSSLVAGELFF.

This clone occurred a few times. CDR3 coding DNA: TGCGCCAGCAGCTTTAGCGGGGGCGTAGGGTCCGGGGAGCTGTTTTTT. Its protein product is CASSFSGGVGSGELFF. The chain has TRBV5-1 and TRBJ2-2; 9 bases are shared with TRBD2. CDR1 is SGHRS and CDR2 is YFSETQ in the germline V gene. Germline trimming cut 2 bases from V and 6 bases from J; bases unmatched to any gene: 8. The CDR3 is made up of 16 amino acids.

The chain has TRBV28 and TRBJ1-2; possibly TRBD1 for D (6 bases). The CDR3 has 16 amino acids. V lost 9 bases and J lost 1, with 21 bases in between. In germline, CDR1 is MDHEN, CDR2 SYDVKM. CDR3 DNA: TGTGCCAGTTATGGGGGGGGCTCGGCCGTTAACTATGGCTACACCTTC. The encoded protein is CASYGGGSAVNYGYTF.

This clone showed up just once. This chain uses TRBV27 with TRBJ2-7, with a weak D call TRBD2 (5 bases). CDR1 is MNHEY and CDR2 is SMNVEV in the germline V gene (reference sequence). Between the trimmed V and J ends, which lost 1 base and 7 bases, there was a span of 17 bases. CDR3 length: 15 amino acids. The chain's CDR3 is CASSLLGPSREEQYF. The CDR3 nucleotides read TGTGCCAGCAGTTTATTAGGACCGTCCCGGGAAGAGCAGTACTTC.

The chain is built from TRBV5-4 and TRBJ2-3, with 12 bases identical to TRBD2. Losses at the gene ends were 3 bases for V and 1 base for J; bases not matched to a gene: 3. CDR3 length: 16 residues. Germline V gene data show CDR1 as SGHNT and CDR2 as YYREEE (reference sequence). The CDR3 DNA follows: TGTGCCAGCAGCTCGGGGACTAGCGGGCGCACAGATACGCAGTATTTT. It encodes CASSSGTSGRTDTQYF.

The chain combines TRBV6-1 with TRBJ2-3; 9 nucleotides match TRBD2. The ends lost 4 bases at V and 0 bases at J; junction bases unmatched: 5. This CDR3 is built from 16 residues. Germline values: CDR1 MNHNS, CDR2 SASEGT. CDR3 sequence: CASSVSSGGSTDTQYF. CDR3 coding DNA: TGTGCCAGCAGTGTATCAAGCGGGGGGAGCACAGATACGCAGTATTTT.

This sequence joins TRBV7-3 and TRBJ1-1; 7 bases line up with TRBD1. The V gene end was trimmed by 1 base and the J gene end by 9 bases; junction bases not matched to a gene: 11. The CDR3 is made up of 15 amino acids. Germline loops: CDR1 SGHTA, CDR2 FQGTGA. The CDR3 reads CASSLIPGGAYKAFF. The CDR3 nucleotides are TGTGCCAGCAGCTTAATCCCAGGGGGAGCTTACAAAGCTTTCTTT. The full variable domain, completed using reference TRBV7-3 and TRBJ1-1, is GAGVSQTPSNKVTEKGKYVELRCDPISGHTALYWYRQSLGQGPEFLIYFQGTGAADDSGLPNDRFFAVRPEGSVSTLKIQRTERGDSAVYLCASSLIPGGAYKAFFGQGTRLTVV.

The sample holds one count of this clone. The chain is built from TRBV5-4 and TRBJ1-6; possible D gene TRBD1, 5 bases. In germline, CDR1 is SGHNT, CDR2 YYREEE (reference sequence). Trimming pared 3 bases from V and 7 bases from J, leaving 17 bases between. CDR3 length: 16 residues. The CDR3 DNA reads TGTGCCAGCAGCTCGGCCACAGGAATGAGGAATTCACCCCTCCACTTT. Encoded protein: CASSSATGMRNSPLHF.

The chain recombines TRBV2 with TRBJ2-5, with D perhaps TRBD2 (6 bases). Deletions cut 7 bases from V and 0 bases from J, with 15 bases between. This CDR3 region has 15 residues. The germline CDR1 and CDR2 sequences are SNHLY and FYNNEI. The DNA of the CDR3 is TGTGCCAGCAAGGGTTCGGCGGGGTACCAAGAGACCCAGTACTTC. It encodes CASKGSAGYQETQYF.

The genes are TRBV4-2 and TRBJ2-1; tentative D call: TRBD2 (6 bases). V shed 0 bases and J shed 7 bases, with 25 bases lying between them. CDR1 and CDR2 (germline): LGHNA, YNFKEQ. The CDR3 runs 19 residues. CDR3 sequence (DNA): TGTGCCAGCAGCCAAGATAGGGCTGGGGCGGGGTCGGGGGTAAATGAGCAGTTCTTC. It yields the protein CASSQDRAGAGSGVNEQFF.

This chain connects TRBV13 to TRBJ2-3, with 8 bases lining up with TRBD2. Germline V gene sequence: CDR1 PRHDT, CDR2 FYEKMQ (reference sequence). The CDR3 consists of 14 residues. V lost 8 bases and J lost 2; bases outside the gene matches: 6. The CDR3 coding sequence is TGTGCCAGCGCGGCGGGGGGACCCACAGATACGCAGTATTTT. It yields the protein CASAAGGPTDTQYF.

This clone was recorded a few times. The genes are TRBV5-4 and TRBJ1-4; D remains ambiguous. This CDR3 is built from 13 residues. CDR1 SGHNT and CDR2 YYREEE come from the germline V gene (reference sequence). The V end lost 2 bases, the J end lost 4 bases, and 6 bases lay between the germline ends. Here the CDR3 DNA reads TGTGCCAGCAGCTTAAATCTTAATGAAAAACTGTTTTTT. This gives the protein CASSLNLNEKLFF.

This sequence joins TRBV4-3 and TRBJ2-7, with 12 bases aligning to TRBD2. The CDR3 is made up of 17 amino acids. V trimming: 1 base; J trimming: 2 bases; junction bases outside the gene matches: 6. Germline V lookup: CDR1 LGHNA, CDR2 YSLEER. CDR3 region: CASSQVAGTSGPYEQYF. The CDR3 DNA sequence: TGCGCCAGCAGCCAAGTTGCCGGGACTAGCGGGCCCTACGAGCAGTACTTC.

With regard to this clone: Other DNA sequences in this specimen translate into the identical CDR3. V and J are TRBV6-1 and TRBJ2-7, with 7 bases identical to TRBD2. The germline gives CDR1 MNHNS, CDR2 SASEGT. V trimming: 2 bases; J trimming: 5 bases; junction bases outside the gene matches: 6. The CDR3 spans 14 residues. CDR3 DNA sequence: TGTGCCAGCAGTGAATGGGGGGGGAGGAACGAGCAGTACTTC. Its translation: CASSEWGGRNEQYF.

The rearrangement links TRBV7-9 to TRBJ1-6, with a tentative D call TRBD1 (6 bases). This CDR3 region has 16 residues. Trimming removed 7 bases from V and 7 bases from J, with 20 bases in between. CDR1 and CDR2 (germline): SEHNR, FQNEAQ (reference sequence). CDR3 region: CASTERRLQGNSPLHF. CDR3 sequence (DNA): TGTGCCAGCACAGAAAGGAGGTTACAGGGAAATTCACCCCTCCACTTT.

The rearrangement joins TRBV7-6 to TRBJ1-5; D is ambiguous. Trimming stripped 10 bases from V and 9 bases from J, with 16 bases between. CDR1 is SGHVS, CDR2 FNYEAQ, per germline. The length of the CDR3 is 12 residues. CDR3 loop: CATGSTAGPQHF. CDR3 sequence (DNA): TGTGCCACGGGGTCTACCGCGGGGCCCCAGCATTTT.

The rearrangement uses TRBV7-2 and TRBJ2-3; 12 bases agree with TRBD1. Per the germline V gene, CDR1 is SGHTA and CDR2 is FQGNSA. The CDR3 consists of 17 residues. Trimming at V came to 1 base and at J to 4 bases, leaving 6 bases not matched to a gene. DNA of the CDR3: TGTGCCAGCAGCTTAGGCCGGGACAGGGGGCTGGCAGATACGCAGTATTTT. It is translated as CASSLGRDRGLADTQYF.

The V call is TRBV6-1, the J call TRBJ1-6, with TRBD1 matching 7 bases. The CDR3 spans 13 residues. Germline CDR1 MNHNS, CDR2 SASEGT. Trimming cost V 5 bases and J 8 bases; bases outside gene matches: 3. Here the CDR3 DNA reads TGTGCCAGCAGTCGCGGGACAGATTCACCCCTCCACTTT. Residues: CASSRGTDSPLHF.

V gene TRBV19 combines with J gene TRBJ1-2, with TRBD1 identical over 9 bases. CDR1 LNHDA and CDR2 SQIVND come from the germline V gene (reference sequence). The CDR3 is 15 amino acids. The ends lost 1 base at V and 6 bases at J; junction bases unmatched: 6. DNA for the CDR3: TGTGCCAGTAGTATAGTAGGAGGGACAGGGAATGGCTACACCTTC. Translated, it gives CASSIVGGTGNGYTF.

On this clone: In the same sample, other DNA sequences code for this CDR3. The V and J genes are TRBV5-4 and TRBJ1-2, with 9 bases identical to TRBD1. The CDR3 is 13 residues long. CDR1 and CDR2 (germline): SGHNT, YYREEE (reference sequence). V lost 4 bases, J lost 6 bases, and 4 bases stayed unmatched. DNA for the CDR3: TGTGCCAGCAGCCCAACAGGGGGCGATGGCTACACCTTC. Translation: CASSPTGGDGYTF. The full variable domain, its missing parts supplied by reference TRBV5-4 and TRBJ1-2, is ETGVTQSPTHLIKTRGQQVTLRCSSQSGHNTVSWYQQALGQGPQFIFQYYREEENGRGNFPPRFSGLQFPNYSSELNVNALELDDSALYLCASSPTGGDGYTFGSGTRLTVV.